This T cell receptor beta chain was captured in a study of blood T cell repertoires in COVID-19. Study-level background: COVID-19 samples from acute and convalescent phases originated in the United States, Italy and Spain. T cells, B-cell-depleted T cells, or PBMCs provided the cDNA or gDNA that served as material.

V was pared by 5 bases and J by 10 bases, with 8 bases of the junction left unmatched. This CDR3 spans 13 amino acids. Germline V CDR1 and CDR2: SQVTM, ANQGSEA. In the authors' workflow: Counts of nucleated cells, estimated from reference gene primer amplification, were obtained. Measured with immunoSEQ multiplex PCR; TCRdb has only the in-frame clones, and not every one. The V and J calls and clone size were taken over from that table, and D and trimming were inferred from the DNA. The sample records about half a million clones, approximately 83% being singletons. This TCR came from a human donor in a cohort sampled during active COVID-19. This rearrangement joins TRBV29-1 to TRBJ1-1; 12 bases line up with TRBD1. The sequenced sample was peripheral blood. CDR3 sequence reads: CSVLGQGAPGAFF. The CDR3 DNA reads TGCAGCGTTTTGGGACAGGGGGCCCCAGGAGCTTTCTTT.